These 23 T cell receptor beta chains originate from one sample sequenced in a study of blood T cell repertoires in COVID-19. Repertoires were generated with immunoSEQ multiplex PCR, while TCRdb's copy carries only in-frame clones and drops some. The data show around 30,000 clones, around 92% seen once. Sample: peripheral blood. The receptors come from a woman aged 40 to 50 with active or convalescent COVID-19.

The rearrangement links TRBV28 to TRBJ2-7; D gene ambiguous. The CDR3 consists of 11 residues. The germline CDR1 and CDR2 sequences are MDHEN and SYDVKM. V was trimmed by 3 bases and J by 4 bases, leaving 4 bases between them. CDR3 sequence (DNA): TGTGCCAGCAGTTTTGAGTACGAGCAGTACTTC. Translated, it gives CASSFEYEQYF.

The rearrangement links TRBV19 to TRBJ2-1, with a possible D match to TRBD1 (6 bases). Looked up from germline, CDR1 is LNHDA and CDR2 is SQIVND (reference sequence). V was pared by 6 bases and J by 8 bases, with 14 bases between. This CDR3 contains 13 residues. The CDR3 is CASSYRAGDEQFF. CDR3 sequence (DNA): TGTGCCAGTAGCTACAGGGCAGGGGATGAGCAGTTCTTC.

The CDR3: CASSLNTGLETEAFF. The CDR3 region has the DNA TGTGCCAGCAGCTTAAACACGGGACTGGAAACTGAAGCTTTCTTT. The gene calls are TRBV7-3 and TRBJ1-1, with D tentatively TRBD1 (5 bases). Trimming removed 1 base at V and 5 bases at J, with 14 bases between. The CDR3 is 15 amino acids. Germline CDR1 and CDR2: SGHTA and FQGTGA.

CDR3 bases: TGTGCCAGCAGTTTAGGGCTAACGAGCTCCTACGAGCAGTACTTC. It translates to CASSLGLTSSYEQYF. The chain recombines TRBV28 with TRBJ2-7; D is undetermined. Germline CDR1 is MDHEN and CDR2 is SYDVKM. The V end was cut by 2 bases, the J end by 0 bases, with 11 bases between. CDR3 length equals 15 residues.

The V gene is TRBV5-1, the J gene TRBJ2-5; 9 nucleotides agree with TRBD1. V shed 4 bases, J shed 2 bases, and the junction held 6 bases outside the gene matches. The CDR3 loop spans 15 amino acids. Looked up from germline, CDR1 is SGHRS and CDR2 is YFSETQ. This CDR3 reads CASSVQGAGQETQYF. CDR3 nucleotide sequence: TGCGCCAGCAGCGTACAGGGGGCGGGACAAGAGACCCAGTACTTC.

The chain has TRBV28 and TRBJ1-6; possible D gene TRBD1, 5 bases. The germline V gene encodes CDR1 MDHEN and CDR2 SYDVKM. V lost 3 bases and J 7 bases, leaving 13 bases between the germline ends. This CDR3 has 15 amino acids. CDR3 sequence reads: CASSFPTRGNSPLHF. In DNA form, the CDR3 reads TGTGCCAGCAGTTTCCCGACAAGGGGCAATTCACCCCTCCACTTT.

V gene TRBV9 combines with J gene TRBJ2-7; a possible D gene is TRBD2 (5 bases). Germline V gene data show CDR1 as SGDLS and CDR2 as YYNGEE. Trimming removed 4 bases from V and 5 bases from J, with 25 bases in between. The CDR3 spans 17 residues. CDR3 nucleotide sequence: TGTGCCAGCAGCAATGAGGGTGGGCCGAACCCCCCCCACGAGCAGTACTTC. Its protein is CASSNEGGPNPPHEQYF.

This clone has only one observation. The chain has TRBV3-1 (or the pseudogene TRBV3-2) and TRBJ1-6; 7 positions match TRBD1. This CDR3 is built from 16 residues. V shed 2 bases, J shed 4 bases, and the junction held 5 bases outside the gene matches. From germline, CDR1 is LGHDT and CDR2 YNNKEL (reference sequence). The CDR3 region is CASSQLPGQYNSPLHF. CDR3 sequence (DNA): TGTGCCAGCAGCCAACTACCGGGACAGTATAATTCACCCCTCCACTTT.

This chain connects TRBV25-1 to TRBJ2-1; TRBD1 matches at 9 bases. This CDR3 contains 13 residues. Germline V lookup: CDR1 MGHDK, CDR2 SYGVNS. V was pared by 6 bases and J by 9 bases, with 6 bases of the junction left unmatched. CDR3 nucleotides: TGTGCCAGCAGCCGGGACAGGGCTTTTGAGCAGTTCTTC. Translation gives CASSRDRAFEQFF.

V and J are TRBV27 and TRBJ2-3; 7 bases fit TRBD2. The length of the CDR3 is 14 residues. Per germline, CDR1 MNHEY and CDR2 SMNVEV (reference sequence). Trimming cost V 5 bases and J 1 base; bases outside gene matches: 3. The CDR3 sequence is CASSLGGGTDTQYF. The CDR3 coding sequence is TGTGCCAGCAGTCTGGGGGGGGGCACAGATACGCAGTATTTT.

In nucleotides, the CDR3 is TGTGCCAGCAGCCAGACCCCGTCGGGGAATCAGCCCCAGCATTTT. This gives the protein CASSQTPSGNQPQHF. This chain connects TRBV3-1 (or the pseudogene TRBV3-2) to TRBJ1-5; D unresolved. Looked up from germline, CDR1 is LGHDT and CDR2 is YNNKEL (reference sequence). This CDR3 contains 15 residues. The V end was cut by 3 bases, the J end by 4 bases, with 13 bases between.

This chain connects TRBV4-3 to TRBJ2-2, with D perhaps TRBD2 (5 bases). This CDR3 is built from 17 residues. Trimming stripped 0 bases from V and 4 bases from J, with 15 bases between. Germline lookup yields CDR1 LGHNA and CDR2 YSLEER. The CDR3 loop reads CASSQDPLPRGTGELFF. DNA of the CDR3: TGCGCCAGCAGCCAAGATCCCCTTCCCCGGGGCACCGGGGAGCTGTTTTTT.

The rearrangement uses TRBV2 and TRBJ2-3; TRBD1 matches 9 bases. Germline lookup yields CDR1 SNHLY and CDR2 FYNNEI. The ends lost 7 bases at V and 3 bases at J; junction bases unmatched: 8. The CDR3 length is 15 residues. The CDR3 loop is CASTGDRGFTDTQYF. The CDR3 DNA sequence: TGTGCCAGCACCGGCGACAGGGGGTTTACAGATACGCAGTATTTT.

The chain couples TRBV27 to TRBJ2-7, with 9 positions matching TRBD1. Trimming removed 5 bases from V and 6 bases from J; junction bases left unmatched: 11. The CDR3 is 15 residues long. Germline V gene sequence: CDR1 MNHEY, CDR2 SMNVEV (reference sequence). This CDR3 is CASSPGTGGGGEQYF. The CDR3 DNA reads TGTGCCAGCAGTCCGGGAACAGGGGGCGGGGGCGAGCAGTACTTC.

The rearrangement links TRBV11-1 to TRBJ2-7; D perhaps matches TRBD2 (6 bases). This CDR3 comprises 16 residues. V dropped 1 base and J dropped 5 bases, with 18 bases sitting between them. Germline V lookup: CDR1 SGHAT, CDR2 FQDESV (reference sequence). CDR3 amino acids: CASSLGPLLGGNEQYF. The CDR3 DNA sequence: TGTGCCAGCAGCTTAGGCCCTCTTCTGGGGGGTAACGAGCAGTACTTC.

The chain links TRBV20-1 to TRBJ2-1, with a tentative D call TRBD1 (6 bases). The V gene lost 4 bases and the J gene lost 9 bases, with 10 bases spanning the gap. The germline gives CDR1 DFQATT, CDR2 SNEGSKA (reference sequence). The CDR3 runs 11 residues. As DNA, the CDR3 is TGCAGTGCTACCCAGGGGCCTGAGCAGTTCTTC. Translation gives CSATQGPEQFF.

The rearrangement joins TRBV27 to TRBJ1-5; TRBD1 aligns across 8 bases. CDR1 is MNHEY and CDR2 is SMNVEV in the germline V gene (reference sequence). This CDR3 spans 18 amino acids. The junction had 13 bases not matched to a gene; V was cut back by 0 bases and J by 6 bases. The CDR3 reads CASSLSGGGQGTSQPQHF. Written as DNA, the CDR3 is TGTGCCAGCAGTTTATCGGGGGGCGGACAGGGAACAAGTCAGCCCCAGCATTTT.

In its sample, this clone was seen once. V is TRBV3-1 (or the pseudogene TRBV3-2) and J is TRBJ2-1, with 11 bases identical to TRBD2. Germline values: CDR1 LGHDT, CDR2 YNNKEL (reference sequence). The CDR3 sequence is 17 residues long. The junction had 17 bases not matched to a gene; V was cut back by 4 bases and J by 12 bases. CDR3 bases: TGTGCCAGCAGCCGGGACTCACTAGCGGGAGTGGGGTTGGGGCAGTTCTTC. Translated, it gives CASSRDSLAGVGLGQFF.

The rearrangement joins TRBV6-2 or TRBV6-3 to TRBJ1-2, with D tentatively TRBD1 (5 bases). The V end lost 4 bases, the J end lost 0 bases, and 9 bases lay between the germline ends. The CDR3 consists of 14 residues. The germline V gene encodes CDR1 MNHEY and CDR2 SVGEGT. The CDR3 region is CASSLQDTNYGYTF. As DNA, the CDR3 is TGTGCCAGCAGTTTACAGGATACTAACTATGGCTACACCTTC.

CDR3 bases: TGTGCCACCAGTGATTTGCAGCCAGGGCTCCTCGGGGATACGCAGTATTTT. As protein: CATSDLQPGLLGDTQYF. The chain recombines TRBV24-1 with TRBJ2-3; D perhaps matches TRBD1 (5 bases). The CDR3 is 17 residues long. Germline CDR1 reads KGHDR; CDR2 reads SFDVKD. Trimming took 0 bases from V and 6 from J, leaving 18 bases between them.

The CDR3 DNA sequence: TGTGCCAGCAGCTGGGGGAGGTCAGGGTCCTATAATTCACCCCTCCACTTT. This encodes CASSWGRSGSYNSPLHF. The chain couples TRBV7-9 to TRBJ1-6; weak D call: TRBD1 (5 bases). CDR1 and CDR2 (germline): SEHNR, FQNEAQ (reference sequence). Deletions cut 4 bases from V and 1 base from J, with 14 bases between. This CDR3 region has 17 residues.

The V and J genes are TRBV7-3 and TRBJ1-1; D is undetermined. Trimming took off 2 bases at V and 4 bases at J, with 11 bases between the two ends. The CDR3 is 14 residues long. Germline-derived CDR1 and CDR2 are SGHTA and FQGTGA. CDR3 region: CASSLEAGRTEAFF. In nucleotides, the CDR3 is TGTGCCAGCAGCTTAGAGGCGGGCCGCACTGAAGCTTTCTTT.

This rearrangement joins TRBV4-1 to TRBJ1-3; weak D call: TRBD1 (6 bases). Looked up from germline, CDR1 is MGHRA and CDR2 is YSYEKL. Trimming shortened V by 3 bases and J by 4 bases, and 7 bases separated the two germline ends. This CDR3 is built from 13 residues. The DNA for the CDR3 is TGCGCCAGCAGCCACGGACAGGGAAACACCATATATTTT. Encoded protein: CASSHGQGNTIYF.